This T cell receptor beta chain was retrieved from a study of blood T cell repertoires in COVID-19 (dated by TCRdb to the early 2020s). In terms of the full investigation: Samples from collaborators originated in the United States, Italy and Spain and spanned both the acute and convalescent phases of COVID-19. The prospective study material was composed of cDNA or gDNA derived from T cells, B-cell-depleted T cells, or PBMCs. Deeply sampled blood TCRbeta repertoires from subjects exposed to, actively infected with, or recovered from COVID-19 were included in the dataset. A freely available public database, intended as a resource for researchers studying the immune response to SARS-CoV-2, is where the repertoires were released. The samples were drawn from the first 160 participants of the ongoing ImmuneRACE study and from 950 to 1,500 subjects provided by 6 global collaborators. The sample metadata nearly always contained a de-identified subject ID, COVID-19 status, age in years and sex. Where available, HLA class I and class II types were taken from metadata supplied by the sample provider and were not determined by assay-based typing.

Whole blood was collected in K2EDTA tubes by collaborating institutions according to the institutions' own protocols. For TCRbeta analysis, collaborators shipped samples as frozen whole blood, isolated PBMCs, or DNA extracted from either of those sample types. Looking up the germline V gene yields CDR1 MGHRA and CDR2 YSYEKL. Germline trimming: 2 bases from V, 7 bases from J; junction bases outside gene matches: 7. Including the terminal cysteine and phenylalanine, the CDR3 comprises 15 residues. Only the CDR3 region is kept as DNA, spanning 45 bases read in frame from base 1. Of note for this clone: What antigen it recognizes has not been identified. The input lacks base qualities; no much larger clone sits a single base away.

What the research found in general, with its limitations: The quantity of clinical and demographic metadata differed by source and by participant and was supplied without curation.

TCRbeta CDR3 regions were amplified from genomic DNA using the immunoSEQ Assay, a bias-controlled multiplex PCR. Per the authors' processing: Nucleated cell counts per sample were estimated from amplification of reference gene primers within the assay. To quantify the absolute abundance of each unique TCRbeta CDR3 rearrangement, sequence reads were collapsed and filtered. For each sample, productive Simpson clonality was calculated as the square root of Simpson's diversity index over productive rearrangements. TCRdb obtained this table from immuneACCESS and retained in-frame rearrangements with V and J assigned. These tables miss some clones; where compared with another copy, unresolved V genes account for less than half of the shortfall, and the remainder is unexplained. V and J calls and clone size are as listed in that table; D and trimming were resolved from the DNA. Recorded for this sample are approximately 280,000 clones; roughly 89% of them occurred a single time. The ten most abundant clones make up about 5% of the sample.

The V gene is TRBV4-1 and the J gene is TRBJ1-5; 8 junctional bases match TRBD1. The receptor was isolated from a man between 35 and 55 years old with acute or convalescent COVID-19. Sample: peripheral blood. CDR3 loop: CASSQPGQGRQPQHF. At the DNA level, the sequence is TGCGCCAGCAGCCAACCAGGACAGGGCCGACAGCCCCAGCATTTT.